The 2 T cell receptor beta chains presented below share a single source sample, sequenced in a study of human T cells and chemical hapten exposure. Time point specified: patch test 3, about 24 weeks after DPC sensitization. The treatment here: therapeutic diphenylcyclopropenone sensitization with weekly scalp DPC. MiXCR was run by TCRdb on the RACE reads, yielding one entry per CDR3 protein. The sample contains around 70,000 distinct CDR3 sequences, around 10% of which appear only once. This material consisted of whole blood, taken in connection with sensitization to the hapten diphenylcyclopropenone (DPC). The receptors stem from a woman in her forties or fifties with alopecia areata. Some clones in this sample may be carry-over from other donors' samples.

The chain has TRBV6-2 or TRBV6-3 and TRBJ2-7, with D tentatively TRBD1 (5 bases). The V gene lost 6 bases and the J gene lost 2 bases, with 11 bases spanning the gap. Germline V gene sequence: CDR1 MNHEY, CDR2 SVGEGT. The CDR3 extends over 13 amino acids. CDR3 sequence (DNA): TGTGCCAGCAGACGAGACAGCCCCTACGAGCAGTACTTC. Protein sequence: CASRRDSPYEQYF.

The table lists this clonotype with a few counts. The CDR3 reads CASSESTASSYEQYF. The CDR3 DNA is TGTGCCAGCAGCGAGTCGACAGCAAGCTCCTACGAGCAGTACTTC. V is TRBV28 and J is TRBJ2-7; D might be TRBD1 (5 bases). This CDR3 has 15 residues. Germline CDR1 is MDHEN and CDR2 is SYDVKM. V dropped 6 bases and J dropped 0 bases, with 15 bases sitting between them.